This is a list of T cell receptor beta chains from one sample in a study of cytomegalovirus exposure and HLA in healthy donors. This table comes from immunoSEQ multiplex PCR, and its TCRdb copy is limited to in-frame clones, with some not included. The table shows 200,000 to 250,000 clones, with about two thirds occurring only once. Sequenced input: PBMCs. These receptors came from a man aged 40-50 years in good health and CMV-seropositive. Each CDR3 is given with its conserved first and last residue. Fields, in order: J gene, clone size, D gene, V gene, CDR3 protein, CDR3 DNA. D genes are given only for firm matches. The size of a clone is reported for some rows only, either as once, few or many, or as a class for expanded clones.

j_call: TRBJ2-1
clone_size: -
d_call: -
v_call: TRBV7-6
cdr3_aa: CASSLAGASSYNEQFF
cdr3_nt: TGTGCCAGCAGCTTAGCGGGGGCGAGCTCCTACAATGAGCAGTTCTTC

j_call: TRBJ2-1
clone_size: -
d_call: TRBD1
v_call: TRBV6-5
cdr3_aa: CASSLDRGLYNEQFF
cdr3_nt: TGTGCCAGCAGTCTAGACAGGGGGCTTTACAATGAGCAGTTCTTC

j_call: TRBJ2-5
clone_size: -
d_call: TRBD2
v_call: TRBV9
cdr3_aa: CASSAGLGPQETQYF
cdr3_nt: TGTGCCAGCAGCGCCGGACTAGGGCCCCAAGAGACCCAGTACTTC

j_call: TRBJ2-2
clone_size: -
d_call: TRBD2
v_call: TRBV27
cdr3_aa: CASSPPESSGVVVGELFF
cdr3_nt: TGTGCCAGCAGCCCCCCTGAGAGTAGCGGGGTAGTAGTCGGGGAGCTGTTTTTT

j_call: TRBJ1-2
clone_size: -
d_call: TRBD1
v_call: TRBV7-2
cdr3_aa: CASSLDRGRGGYTF
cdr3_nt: TGTGCCAGCAGCTTAGACAGGGGAAGGGGAGGCTACACCTTC

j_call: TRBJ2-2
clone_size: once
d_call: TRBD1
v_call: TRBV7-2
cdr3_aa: CASTRDRGNTGELFF
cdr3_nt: TGTGCCAGCACCAGGGACAGGGGGAACACCGGGGAGCTGTTTTTT

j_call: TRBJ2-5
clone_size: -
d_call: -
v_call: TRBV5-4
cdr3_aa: CASSLGPTLGEETQYF
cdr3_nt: TGTGCCAGCAGCTTGGGACCTACCCTTGGGGAGGAGACCCAGTACTTC

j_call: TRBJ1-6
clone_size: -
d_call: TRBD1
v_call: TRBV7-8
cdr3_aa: CASSPPGTGNSPLHF
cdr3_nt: TGTGCCAGCAGCCCCCCCGGGACAGGGAATTCACCCCTCCACTTT

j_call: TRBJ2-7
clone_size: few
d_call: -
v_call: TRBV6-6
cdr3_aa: CASSYSGLQGFDEQYF
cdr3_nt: TGTGCCAGCAGTTACTCGGGTCTCCAGGGCTTCGACGAGCAGTACTTC

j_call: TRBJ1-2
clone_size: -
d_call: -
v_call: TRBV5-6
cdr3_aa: CASSPAGEGLDYGYTF
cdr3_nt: TGTGCCAGCAGCCCCGCTGGGGAGGGGCTGGACTATGGCTACACCTTC

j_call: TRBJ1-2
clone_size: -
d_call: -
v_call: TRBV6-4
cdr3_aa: CASSDPNRASGYTF
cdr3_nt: TGTGCCAGCAGTGACCCCAACAGGGCGAGTGGCTACACCTTC

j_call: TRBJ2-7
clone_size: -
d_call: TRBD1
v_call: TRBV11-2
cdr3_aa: CASSRQGQGISIYEQYF
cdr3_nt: TGTGCCAGCAGCAGACAGGGACAGGGGATCTCTATATACGAGCAGTACTTC

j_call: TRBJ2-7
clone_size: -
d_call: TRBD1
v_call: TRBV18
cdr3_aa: CASSQPGGSYEQYF
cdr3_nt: TGTGCCAGCTCACAGCCAGGGGGCTCCTACGAGCAGTACTTC

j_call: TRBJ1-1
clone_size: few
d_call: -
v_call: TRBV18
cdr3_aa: CASSPGGAWGAVTEAFF
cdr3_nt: TGTGCCAGCTCACCAGGGGGCGCGTGGGGAGCGGTCACTGAAGCTTTCTTT

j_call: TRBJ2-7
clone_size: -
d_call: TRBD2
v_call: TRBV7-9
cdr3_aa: CASSSRTSGSYEQYF
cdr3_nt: TGTGCCAGCAGCTCCCGGACTAGCGGGTCCTACGAGCAGTACTTC

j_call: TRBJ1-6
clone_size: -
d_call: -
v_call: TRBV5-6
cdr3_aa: CASSLERRTPLHF
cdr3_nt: TGTGCCAGCAGCTTGGAGAGGAGAACACCCCTCCACTTT

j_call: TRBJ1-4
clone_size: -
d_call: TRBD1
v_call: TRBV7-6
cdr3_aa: CASSNPRTGPSWEEKLFF
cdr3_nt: TGTGCCAGCAGTAACCCCCGGACAGGACCTTCATGGGAGGAAAAACTGTTTTTT

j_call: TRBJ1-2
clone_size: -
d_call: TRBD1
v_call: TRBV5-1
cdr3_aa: CASSLGQGDGYTF
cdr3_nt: TGCGCCAGCAGCTTGGGACAGGGGGATGGCTACACCTTC

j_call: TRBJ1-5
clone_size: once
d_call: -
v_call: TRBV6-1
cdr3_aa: CASSEAPYQPQHF
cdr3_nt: TGTGCCAGCAGTGAAGCTCCCTATCAGCCCCAGCATTTT

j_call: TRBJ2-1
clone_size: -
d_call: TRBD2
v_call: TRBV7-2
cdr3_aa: CASNLAGGYNEQFF
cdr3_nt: TGTGCCAGTAACCTAGCGGGGGGCTACAATGAGCAGTTCTTC

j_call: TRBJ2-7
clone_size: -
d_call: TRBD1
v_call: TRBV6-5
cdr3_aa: CASSWGQGAHEQYF
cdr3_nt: TGTGCCAGCAGCTGGGGACAGGGGGCCCACGAGCAGTACTTC

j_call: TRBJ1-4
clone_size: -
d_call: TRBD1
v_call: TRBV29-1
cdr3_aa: CSARQGLGLNEKLFF
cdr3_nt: TGCAGCGCTCGACAGGGACTGGGTCTTAATGAAAAACTGTTTTTT

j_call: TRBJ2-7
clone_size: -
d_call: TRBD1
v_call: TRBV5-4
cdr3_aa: CASSPGQLAYEQYF
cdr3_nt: TGTGCCAGCAGCCCGGGACAGCTTGCCTACGAGCAGTACTTC

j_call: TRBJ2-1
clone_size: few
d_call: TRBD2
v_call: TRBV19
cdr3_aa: CASSNSGGANEQFF
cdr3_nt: TGTGCCAGTAGTAATAGCGGGGGGGCCAATGAGCAGTTCTTC

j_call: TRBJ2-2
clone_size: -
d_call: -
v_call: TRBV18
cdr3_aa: CASSPELDTGELFF
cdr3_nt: TGTGCCAGCTCACCCGAGCTCGACACCGGGGAGCTGTTTTTT

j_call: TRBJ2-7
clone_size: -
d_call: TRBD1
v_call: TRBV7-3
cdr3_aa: CASSPGQGLYEQYF
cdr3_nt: TGTGCCAGCAGCCCGGGACAGGGTCTCTACGAGCAGTACTTC

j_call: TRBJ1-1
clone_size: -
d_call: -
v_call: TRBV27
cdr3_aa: CASASVYLNTEAFF
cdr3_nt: TGTGCCAGCGCCTCCGTCTATTTGAACACTGAAGCTTTCTTT

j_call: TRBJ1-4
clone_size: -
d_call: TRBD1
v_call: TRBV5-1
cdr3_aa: CASSLEGTDEKLFF
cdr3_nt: TGCGCCAGCAGCTTGGAAGGGACAGACGAAAAACTGTTTTTT

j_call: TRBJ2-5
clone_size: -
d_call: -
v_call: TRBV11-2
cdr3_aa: CASSLSYRETQYF
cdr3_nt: TGTGCCAGCAGCTTGAGCTATCGAGAGACCCAGTACTTC

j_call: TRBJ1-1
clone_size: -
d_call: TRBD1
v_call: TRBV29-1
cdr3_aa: CSVPGTGNTEAFF
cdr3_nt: TGCAGCGTTCCCGGGACAGGGAACACTGAAGCTTTCTTT

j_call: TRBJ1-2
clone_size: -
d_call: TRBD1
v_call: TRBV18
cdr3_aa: CASSPQGAFFNYGYTF
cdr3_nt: TGTGCCAGCTCACCTCAGGGGGCGTTCTTTAACTATGGCTACACCTTC

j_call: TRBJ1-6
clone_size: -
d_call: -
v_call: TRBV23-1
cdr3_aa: CASPGGSPLHF
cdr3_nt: TGCGCCAGCCCTGGTGGCTCACCCCTCCACTTT

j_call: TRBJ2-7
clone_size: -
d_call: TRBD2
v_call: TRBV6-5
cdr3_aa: CAATRGGLAGDEQYF
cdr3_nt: TGTGCCGCGACCCGAGGGGGACTAGCGGGGGACGAGCAGTACTTC

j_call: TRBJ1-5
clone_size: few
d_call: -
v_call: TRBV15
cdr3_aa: CATSRSQDQPQHF
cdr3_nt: TGTGCCACCAGCAGATCACAGGATCAGCCCCAGCATTTT

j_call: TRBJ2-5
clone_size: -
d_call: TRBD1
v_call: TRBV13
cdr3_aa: CASSFTGGRETQYF
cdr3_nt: TGTGCCAGCAGTTTCACAGGGGGGAGAGAGACCCAGTACTTC

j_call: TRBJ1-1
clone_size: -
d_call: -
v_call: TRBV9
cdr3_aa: CASSVPGINTEAFF
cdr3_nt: TGTGCCAGCAGCGTACCAGGGATAAACACTGAAGCTTTCTTT

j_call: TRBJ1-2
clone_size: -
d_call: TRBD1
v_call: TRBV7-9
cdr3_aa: CASSTTGGYGYTF
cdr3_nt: TGTGCCAGCAGCACGACAGGGGGGTATGGCTACACCTTC

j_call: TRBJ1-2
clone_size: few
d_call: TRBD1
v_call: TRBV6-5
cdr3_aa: CASSYDRGVGYGYTF
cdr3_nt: TGTGCCAGCAGTTACGACAGGGGCGTCGGCTATGGCTACACCTTC

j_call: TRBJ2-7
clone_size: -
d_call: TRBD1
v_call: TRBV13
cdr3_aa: CASSSRTGANEQYF
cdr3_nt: TGTGCCAGCAGTTCCCGGACAGGCGCCAACGAGCAGTACTTC

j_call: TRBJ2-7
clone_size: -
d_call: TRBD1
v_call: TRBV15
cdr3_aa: CATSRGQGPTHEQYF
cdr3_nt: TGTGCCACCAGTCGCGGACAGGGGCCCACCCACGAGCAGTACTTC

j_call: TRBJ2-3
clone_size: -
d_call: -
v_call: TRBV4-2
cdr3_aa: CASSQEVLARADTQYF
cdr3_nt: TGTGCCAGCAGCCAAGAAGTCCTAGCAAGGGCAGATACGCAGTATTTT

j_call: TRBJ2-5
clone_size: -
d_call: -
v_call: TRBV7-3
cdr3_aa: CASSLPLFQETQYF
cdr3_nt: TGTGCCAGCAGCTTACCTCTCTTCCAAGAGACCCAGTACTTC

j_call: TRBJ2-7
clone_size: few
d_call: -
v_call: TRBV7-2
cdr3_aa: CASSLVAGQSTTREQYF
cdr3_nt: TGTGCCAGCAGCTTAGTGGCGGGACAGAGTACGACCCGGGAGCAGTACTTC

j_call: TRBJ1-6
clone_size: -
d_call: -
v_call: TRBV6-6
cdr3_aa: CASSPSSPLHF
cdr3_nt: TGTGCCAGCAGCCCTAGCTCACCCCTCCACTTT